Listed below are T cell receptor beta chains from one sample, sequenced in a study of blood T cell repertoires in COVID-19. Profiled with immunoSEQ multiplex PCR; TCRdb holds only in-frame clones, not every one. Of roughly 99,000 clones listed, around 88% are singletons. Sequencing input: peripheral blood. All receptors derive from a man aged 45 to 65 with COVID-19, enrolled during active disease. CDR3s include the opening cysteine and the closing phenylalanine or tryptophan. The D gene is left open where the match is weak. Clone size appears in some rows only: once, few, many, or a class for an expanded clone.

j_call: TRBJ1-1
clone_size: NA
v_call: TRBV21-1
d_call: NA
cdr3_nt: TGTGCCAGCAGCAAAGCCCCGGACACCCTGAACACTGAAGCTTTCTTT
cdr3_aa: CASSKAPDTLNTEAFF

j_call: TRBJ1-2
clone_size: few
v_call: TRBV12-3/TRBV12-4
d_call: TRBD1
cdr3_nt: TGTGCCAGCATGTCAGGGGGCGCGGGTGGCTACACCTTC
cdr3_aa: CASMSGGAGGYTF

j_call: TRBJ1-2
clone_size: NA
v_call: TRBV5-8
d_call: NA
cdr3_nt: TGTGCCAGCAGCTCTACCCCCGCAGGGGCCTATGGCTACACCTTC
cdr3_aa: CASSSTPAGAYGYTF

j_call: TRBJ2-2
clone_size: NA
v_call: TRBV10-3
d_call: NA
cdr3_nt: TGTGCCATCAGTGAGATAGTCGGGGAGCTGTTTTTT
cdr3_aa: CAISEIVGELFF

j_call: TRBJ1-5
clone_size: NA
v_call: TRBV7-9
d_call: NA
cdr3_nt: TGTGCCAGCAGCTGGACTGCTAATCAGCCCCAGCATTTT
cdr3_aa: CASSWTANQPQHF

j_call: TRBJ2-2
clone_size: NA
v_call: TRBV4-3
d_call: NA
cdr3_nt: TGCGCCAGCAGCCAAGCAACACTAGCTGGAACCGGGGAGCTGTTTTTT
cdr3_aa: CASSQATLAGTGELFF

j_call: TRBJ1-2
clone_size: NA
v_call: TRBV2
d_call: TRBD1
cdr3_nt: TGTGCCAGCAGCCGCGACAGGGACTATGGCTACACCTTC
cdr3_aa: CASSRDRDYGYTF

j_call: TRBJ2-7
clone_size: once
v_call: TRBV9
d_call: NA
cdr3_nt: TGTGCCAGCAGCGTAGGAGGGGACTTGAGGGAGCAGTACTTC
cdr3_aa: CASSVGGDLREQYF

j_call: TRBJ2-5
clone_size: NA
v_call: TRBV6-5
d_call: NA
cdr3_nt: TGTGCCAGCAGTTATAGTGGAACAGCACAAGAGACCCAGTACTTC
cdr3_aa: CASSYSGTAQETQYF

j_call: TRBJ1-1
clone_size: NA
v_call: TRBV5-4
d_call: TRBD1
cdr3_nt: TGTGCCAGCAGCCGGGACAGGGGAGGTTTCACTGAAGCTTTCTTT
cdr3_aa: CASSRDRGGFTEAFF

j_call: TRBJ2-1
clone_size: NA
v_call: TRBV28
d_call: NA
cdr3_nt: TGTGCCAGCAGTTTATCCAGGGGATGGCAGTTCTTC
cdr3_aa: CASSLSRGWQFF

j_call: TRBJ1-2
clone_size: NA
v_call: TRBV11-1
d_call: TRBD1
cdr3_nt: TGTGCCAGCAGTTCACAGGGGGTAGGCGGCTACACCTTC
cdr3_aa: CASSSQGVGGYTF

j_call: TRBJ2-2
clone_size: NA
v_call: TRBV7-2
d_call: TRBD2
cdr3_nt: TGTGCCAGCAGCGTAGGACTAGCGAACACCGGGGAGCTGTTTTTT
cdr3_aa: CASSVGLANTGELFF

j_call: TRBJ1-5
clone_size: NA
v_call: TRBV6-2/TRBV6-3
d_call: TRBD1
cdr3_nt: TGTGCCAGCAGTTACGGGCCAGGGGGACATCAGCCCCAGCATTTT
cdr3_aa: CASSYGPGGHQPQHF

j_call: TRBJ2-3
clone_size: once
v_call: TRBV5-4
d_call: NA
cdr3_nt: TGTGCCAGCAGCTTGGACGTCAAGCCAGATACGCAGTATTTT
cdr3_aa: CASSLDVKPDTQYF

j_call: TRBJ1-4
clone_size: once
v_call: TRBV2
d_call: TRBD1
cdr3_nt: TGTGCCAGCAGTGAATGGGACAGGGCTACTAATGAAAAACTGTTTTTT
cdr3_aa: CASSEWDRATNEKLFF

j_call: TRBJ1-2
clone_size: NA
v_call: TRBV30
d_call: TRBD1
cdr3_nt: TGTGCCTGGAGTGTAGGACAGGGGTTTGGCTACACCTTC
cdr3_aa: CAWSVGQGFGYTF

j_call: TRBJ2-1
clone_size: NA
v_call: TRBV5-1
d_call: TRBD2
cdr3_nt: TGCGCCAGCAGCTTGATTCCTAGCGGGGGGGAATACAATGAGCAGTTCTTC
cdr3_aa: CASSLIPSGGEYNEQFF

j_call: TRBJ1-1
clone_size: NA
v_call: TRBV7-9
d_call: NA
cdr3_nt: TGTGCCAGCACCTCCCCCCCAACAGGGAACACTGAAGCTTTCTTT
cdr3_aa: CASTSPPTGNTEAFF

j_call: TRBJ2-4
clone_size: NA
v_call: TRBV5-4
d_call: NA
cdr3_nt: TGTGCCAGCAGCCCCCAGGGTGGGGGGGCCAAAAACATTCAGTACTTC
cdr3_aa: CASSPQGGGAKNIQYF